This entry lists 5 T cell receptor beta chains sequenced from one sample in a study of T cell repertoires in cytomegalovirus infection. TCRdb processed the reads anew with MiXCR; each CDR3 protein has one entry. The table lists around 180,000 distinct CDR3 sequences, approximately 19% of them singletons, with less than 3.5% in the top ten. The sequenced sample was PBMCs. The receptors come from a human donor in good health (CMV status not recorded). Some clones in this sample may be carry-over from other donors' samples.

This sequence joins TRBV11-3 and TRBJ1-1, with a tentative D call TRBD1 (6 bases). This CDR3 has 14 residues. V shed 5 bases and J shed 0 bases, with 10 bases lying between them. Per germline, CDR1 SGHNT and CDR2 YENEEA. The CDR3 nucleotides are TGTGCCAGCAGCAACAGGGTGGTGAACACTGAAGCTTTCTTT. Translating it yields CASSNRVVNTEAFF.

This clonotype was detected a few times. The chain joins TRBV12-3 or TRBV12-4 to TRBJ1-3; D call uncertain. The CDR3 spans 15 residues. The V and J ends lost 6 bases and 4 bases respectively, with 16 bases between them. As DNA, the CDR3 is TGTGCCAGCAGGGGGTCGGCGGGTTTCGGAAACACCATATATTTT. This translates into CASRGSAGFGNTIYF.

V usage is TRBV5-6 and J usage is TRBJ1-2, with a weak D call TRBD1 (6 bases). CDR1 and CDR2 from the germline V gene are SGHDT and YYEEEE. The CDR3 totals 16 residues. Trimming pared 4 bases from V and 4 bases from J, leaving 20 bases between. For the CDR3, the DNA is TGTGCCAGCAGCACGCCCGAGACAGACAGGCCCTATGGCTACACCTTC. The encoded protein is CASSTPETDRPYGYTF.

This clonotype was observed at least ten times. The chain combines TRBV5-1 with TRBJ2-7, with 9 bases aligning to TRBD2. Germline CDR1 and CDR2: SGHRS and YFSETQ. The CDR3 contains 18 residues. Germline trimming cut 3 bases from V and 2 bases from J; bases unmatched to any gene: 15. CDR3 bases: TGCGCCAGCAGCTCCTCCGGATTAGGACTAGCGATCACCTACGAGCAGTACTTC. Translating gives CASSSSGLGLAITYEQYF.

This clonotype occurred once. This rearrangement joins TRBV6-5 to TRBJ2-1; 12 bases map to TRBD2. The germline V gene has CDR1 MNHEY and CDR2 SVGAGI. With 7 bases clipped from V and 9 bases from J, the junction kept 7 bases outside the gene matches. The CDR3 runs 14 residues. The CDR3: CASKTSGSRGEQFF. CDR3 in DNA: TGTGCCAGCAAGACTAGCGGGAGCCGGGGTGAGCAGTTCTTC.